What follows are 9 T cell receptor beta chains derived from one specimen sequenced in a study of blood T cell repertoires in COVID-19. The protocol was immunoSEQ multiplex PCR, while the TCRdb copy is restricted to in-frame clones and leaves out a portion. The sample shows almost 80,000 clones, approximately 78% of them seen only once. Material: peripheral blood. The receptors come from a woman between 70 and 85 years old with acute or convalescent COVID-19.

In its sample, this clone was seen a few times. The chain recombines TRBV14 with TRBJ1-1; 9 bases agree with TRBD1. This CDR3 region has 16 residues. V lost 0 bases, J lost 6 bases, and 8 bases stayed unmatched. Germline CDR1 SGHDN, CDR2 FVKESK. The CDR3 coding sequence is TGTGCCAGCAGCCAAGAGGGACAGGGTATTTCGGCTGAAGCTTTCTTT. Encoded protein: CASSQEGQGISAEAFF.

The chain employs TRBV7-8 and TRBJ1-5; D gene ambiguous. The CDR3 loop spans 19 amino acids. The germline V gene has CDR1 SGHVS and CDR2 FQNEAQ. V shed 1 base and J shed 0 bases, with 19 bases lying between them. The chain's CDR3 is CASSLGTWRNTYSNQPQHF. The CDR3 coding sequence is TGTGCCAGCAGCTTAGGAACGTGGAGGAACACTTATAGCAATCAGCCCCAGCATTTT.

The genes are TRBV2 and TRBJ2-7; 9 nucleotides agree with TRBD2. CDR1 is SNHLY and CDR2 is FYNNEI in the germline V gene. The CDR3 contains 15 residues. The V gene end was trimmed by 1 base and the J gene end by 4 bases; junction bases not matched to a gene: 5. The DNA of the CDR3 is TGTGCCAGCAGTGAAGGGGGCGGGAGGGCTTACGAGCAGTACTTC. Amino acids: CASSEGGGRAYEQYF.

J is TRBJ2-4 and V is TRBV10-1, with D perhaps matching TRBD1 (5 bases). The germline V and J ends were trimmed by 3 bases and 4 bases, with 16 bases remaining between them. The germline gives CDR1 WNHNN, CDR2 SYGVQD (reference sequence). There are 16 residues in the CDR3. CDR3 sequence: CASSDHRSREKNIQYF. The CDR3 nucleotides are TGCGCCAGCAGTGATCATCGAAGCAGGGAAAAAAACATTCAGTACTTC.

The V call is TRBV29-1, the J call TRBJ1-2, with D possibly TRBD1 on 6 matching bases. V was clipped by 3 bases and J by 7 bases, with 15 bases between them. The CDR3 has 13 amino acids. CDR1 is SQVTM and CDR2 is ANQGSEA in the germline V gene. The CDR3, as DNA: TGCAGCGTTGACCAAACAGGGACGTCTGGCTACACCTTC. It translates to CSVDQTGTSGYTF. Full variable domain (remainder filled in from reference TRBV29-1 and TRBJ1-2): SAVISQKPSRDICQRGTSLTIQCQVDSQVTMMFWYRQQPGQSLTLIATANQGSEATYESGFVIDKFPISRPNLTFSTLTVSNMSPEDSSIYLCSVDQTGTSGYTFGSGTRLTVV.

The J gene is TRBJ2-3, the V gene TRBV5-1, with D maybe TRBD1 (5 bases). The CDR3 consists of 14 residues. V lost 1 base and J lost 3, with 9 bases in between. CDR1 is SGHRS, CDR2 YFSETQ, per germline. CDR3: CASSLSQGTDTQYF. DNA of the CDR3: TGCGCCAGCAGCTTGTCTCAGGGAACAGATACGCAGTATTTT.

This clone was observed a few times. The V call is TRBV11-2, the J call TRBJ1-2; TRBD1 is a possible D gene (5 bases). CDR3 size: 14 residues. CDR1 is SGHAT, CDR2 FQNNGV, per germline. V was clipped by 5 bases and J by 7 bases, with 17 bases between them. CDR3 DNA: TGTGCCAGCAGCCTCCGTTCGGGGGGAAGTGGCTACACCTTC. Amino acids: CASSLRSGGSGYTF.

CDR3 sequence: CASIRDRAQETQYF. CDR3 coding DNA: TGTGCCAGCATCCGGGACAGGGCCCAAGAGACCCAGTACTTC. V usage is TRBV2 and J usage is TRBJ2-5; 9 nucleotides match TRBD1. Trimming removed 7 bases from V and 1 base from J; junction bases left unmatched: 4. Germline loops: CDR1 SNHLY, CDR2 FYNNEI. This CDR3 contains 14 residues.

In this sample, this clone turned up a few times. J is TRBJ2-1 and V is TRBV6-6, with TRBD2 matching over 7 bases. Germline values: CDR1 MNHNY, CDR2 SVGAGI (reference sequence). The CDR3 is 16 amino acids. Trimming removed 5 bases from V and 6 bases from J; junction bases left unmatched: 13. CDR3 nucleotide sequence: TGTGCCAGCAGTCCCCCATGGAGCGGGACTGTCAATGAGCAGTTCTTC. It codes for CASSPPWSGTVNEQFF.